One and the same sample provided the 29 T cell receptor beta chains below, sequenced in a study of T-cell reconstitution after alpha-beta-depleted transplantation in children. Molecular barcoding with unique molecular identifiers was used for the TCRbeta library. TCRdb itself ran the PCR reads through MiXCR, one entry per CDR3 protein. In the table there are about 140,000 distinct CDR3 sequences, 7.5% to 9% of which are singletons. This material consisted of PBMCs, mostly from graft donor cells, taken 180 days after TCRalphabeta/CD19-depleted stem cell transplant. The source of these receptors is a female patient aged 2 to 10 who had a stem cell transplant for congenital amegakaryocytic thrombocytopenia, so the T cells may come from the graft donor.

V is TRBV9 and J is TRBJ2-5; 14 bases agree with TRBD2. Germline V gives CDR1 SGDLS, CDR2 YYNGEE. There are 16 residues in the CDR3. V shed 3 bases and J 5 bases; nucleotides not matched to a gene: 6. CDR3 sequence (DNA): TGTGCCAGCAGCGCCAGACTAGCGGGAGGGCCGGAGACCCAGTACTTC. This sequence encodes CASSARLAGGPETQYF.

This clonotype was counted a few times. The chain employs TRBV12-3 or TRBV12-4 and TRBJ2-7; D remains ambiguous. Trimming removed 5 bases at V and 6 bases at J, with 8 bases between. The CDR3 has 11 amino acids. The DNA for the CDR3 is TGTGCCAGCAGTATTTCTCCCGAGCAGTACTTC. It codes for CASSISPEQYF.

This clonotype was observed a handful of times. The chain uses TRBV27 and TRBJ2-3, with 12 bases identical to TRBD2. V trimming: 3 bases; J trimming: 2 bases; junction bases outside the gene matches: 6. The length of the CDR3 is 17 residues. Germline lookup yields CDR1 MNHEY and CDR2 SMNVEV (reference sequence). The CDR3 DNA is TGTGCCAGCAGTTTTCTCGGACTAGCGGGACTCACAGATACGCAGTATTTT. As protein: CASSFLGLAGLTDTQYF.

This chain connects TRBV12-3 or TRBV12-4 to TRBJ2-7; D gene uncertain. Trimming left V 6 bases short and J 4 bases short, with 10 bases between. CDR3 size: 12 residues. CDR3 nucleotide sequence: TGTGCCAGCAGAGCCGAACCATACGAGCAGTACTTC. Protein sequence: CASRAEPYEQYF.

This clonotype was counted many times. The CDR3 nucleotides are TGTGCCAGCAGCCGTAAGATGGGTGGGGCCACAGATACGCAGTATTTT. Translated, it gives CASSRKMGGATDTQYF. J is TRBJ2-3 and V is TRBV11-2; D perhaps matches TRBD1 (5 bases). In germline, CDR1 is SGHAT, CDR2 FQNNGV. This CDR3 has 16 amino acids. V dropped 5 bases and J dropped 2 bases, with 17 bases sitting between them.

This clonotype occurred many times. The V gene is TRBV15, the J gene TRBJ2-5; the D is unclear. CDR3 length: 14 amino acids. CDR1 LNHNV and CDR2 YYDKDF come from the germline V gene (reference sequence). Between the trimmed V and J ends, which lost 5 bases and 1 base, there was a span of 11 bases. Written as DNA, the CDR3 is TGTGCCACCAGCGAGACTCTCCCCCAAGAGACCCAGTACTTC. It translates to CATSETLPQETQYF.

This clonotype was seen at least ten times. The chain combines TRBV25-1 with TRBJ1-1; possible D gene TRBD1, 5 bases. V was trimmed by 6 bases and J by 0 bases, leaving 14 bases between them. Germline CDR1 is MGHDK and CDR2 is SYGVNS. The CDR3 has 15 residues. As DNA, the CDR3 is TGTGCCAGCAGCGGACGCAGGGATATGAACACTGAAGCTTTCTTT. Translating it yields CASSGRRDMNTEAFF.

This clonotype was counted ten times or more. The chain carries TRBV5-1 and TRBJ2-7; D is ambiguous. CDR1 is SGHRS, CDR2 YFSETQ, per germline. V lost 0 bases and J lost 4, with 14 bases in between. The CDR3 covers 15 residues. CDR3 protein: CASSLGRVERYEQYF. CDR3 sequence (DNA): TGCGCCAGCAGCTTGGGAAGGGTGGAGAGGTACGAGCAGTACTTC.

This clonotype appeared a few times. This chain links TRBV12-3 or TRBV12-4 with TRBJ2-1; possible D gene TRBD2, 5 bases. The V and J ends lost 3 bases and 9 bases respectively, with 15 bases between them. The CDR3 spans 14 residues. The CDR3 DNA sequence: TGTGCCAGCAGTTTGTGGGAGAAGTGGTTTGAGCAGTTCTTC. It codes for CASSLWEKWFEQFF.

This clonotype was seen repeatedly, ten times or more. The V and J genes are TRBV20-1 and TRBJ1-2; D is perhaps TRBD1 (5 bases). Trimming removed 6 bases from V and 7 bases from J, with 24 bases in between. This CDR3 is 15 amino acids long. Germline CDR1 is DFQATT and CDR2 is SNEGSKA (reference sequence). CDR3 loop: CSADTAGMAGGGYTF. The CDR3 region has the DNA TGCAGTGCCGATACGGCAGGGATGGCTGGTGGTGGCTACACCTTC.

CDR3: CSVDPGNRYQPQHF. In DNA, the CDR3 is TGCAGTGTCGACCCGGGAAACCGGTATCAGCCCCAGCATTTT. This chain connects TRBV20-1 to TRBJ1-5; D is undetermined. From germline, CDR1 is DFQATT and CDR2 SNEGSKA (reference sequence). This CDR3 is built from 14 residues. V lost 7 bases and J 5 bases, leaving 18 bases between the germline ends.

This clonotype was detected only a few times. The V gene is TRBV20-1, the J gene TRBJ2-1; 8 bases are shared with TRBD2. V lost 5 bases to trimming and J lost 6 bases; unmatched junction nucleotides: 12. The CDR3 is made up of 15 amino acids. Per the germline V gene, CDR1 is DFQATT and CDR2 is SNEGSKA (reference sequence). In DNA, the CDR3 is TGCAGTGCTTCCTCCCCAGCGGGAGTTGGCAATGAGCAGTTCTTC. The encoded protein is CSASSPAGVGNEQFF.

A remark on this clonotype: Relative to the germline gene, one junction end is altered; a read error may explain this. The chain carries TRBV5-1 and TRBJ2-2; TRBD1 matches 7 bases. Germline V gene sequence: CDR1 SGHRS, CDR2 YFSETQ. The CDR3 sequence is 18 residues long. This chain's CDR3 is CASTLALRGLTSTGELFF. Written as DNA, the CDR3 is TGCGCCAGCACCTTGGCGCTAAGGGGGCTCACGAGCACCGGGGAGCTGTTTTTT.

This clonotype was observed a handful of times. The chain joins TRBV11-2 to TRBJ2-7; D remains unclear. Germline values: CDR1 SGHAT, CDR2 FQNNGV. There are 14 residues in the CDR3. Trimming pared 2 bases from V and 0 bases from J, leaving 8 bases between. This chain's CDR3 is CASSLNRLSYEQYF. The CDR3 DNA sequence: TGTGCCAGCAGCTTAAACCGCCTCTCCTACGAGCAGTACTTC.

The gene calls are TRBV20-1 and TRBJ2-5, with D perhaps assigned TRBD1 or TRBD2 (5 bases each). The CDR3 loop spans 13 amino acids. The V gene lost 4 bases and the J gene lost 1 base, with 10 bases spanning the gap. CDR1 and CDR2 (germline): DFQATT, SNEGSKA (reference sequence). CDR3 residues: CSATGTPQETQYF. CDR3 DNA sequence: TGCAGTGCTACCGGGACCCCCCAAGAGACCCAGTACTTC.

In its sample, this clonotype was seen once. A much larger clone differs by one base, so this may be a read error. The chain carries TRBV12-3 or TRBV12-4 and TRBJ2-7, with 9 bases aligning to TRBD2. This CDR3 comprises 14 residues. The CDR3 loop reads CDSSYSGSIDEQYF. CDR3 nucleotide sequence: TGTGACAGCAGTTATAGCGGGAGTATCGACGAGCAGTACTTC.

The chain couples TRBV20-1 to TRBJ1-2; 7 bases line up with TRBD1. V shed 6 bases, J shed 3 bases, and the junction held 7 bases outside the gene matches. In germline, CDR1 is DFQATT, CDR2 SNEGSKA (reference sequence). The CDR3 has 13 amino acids. The CDR3 nucleotides read TGCAGTGCATCGAGGGGGCGCGACTATGGCTACACCTTC. Its protein is CSASRGRDYGYTF.

This clonotype was observed at least ten times. The CDR3 loop is CASSQIGQGLYNEQFF. The CDR3 DNA reads TGCGCCAGCAGCCAGATAGGACAGGGACTCTACAATGAGCAGTTCTTC. The rearrangement joins TRBV4-1 to TRBJ2-1; 8 bases are shared with TRBD1. CDR3 size: 16 residues. Unmatched junction bases numbered 7, after V lost 3 bases and J lost 3 bases. CDR1 is MGHRA, CDR2 YSYEKL, per germline.

This clonotype showed up many times. The chain has TRBV12-3 or TRBV12-4 and TRBJ1-2; a weak D match, TRBD1 (5 bases). The CDR3 runs 14 residues. Trimming removed 3 bases at V and 3 bases at J, with 11 bases between. CDR3 in DNA: TGTGCCAGCAGTTTGGGAGGGGTAGACTATGGCTACACCTTC. Amino acid sequence: CASSLGGVDYGYTF.

This clonotype was picked up many times. This chain uses TRBV7-9 with TRBJ2-1; D remains unclear. The CDR3 spans 10 residues. The germline gives CDR1 SEHNR, CDR2 FQNEAQ (reference sequence). V shed 2 bases and J shed 9 bases, with 2 bases lying between them. As DNA, the CDR3 is TGTGCCAGCAGCTTAAGTGAGCAGTTCTTC. Protein sequence: CASSLSEQFF.

This clonotype has ten or more counts. The rearrangement uses TRBV28 and TRBJ1-5; tentatively, D is TRBD1 (6 bases). Germline lookup yields CDR1 MDHEN and CDR2 SYDVKM. Trimming cost V 6 bases and J 9 bases, with 21 bases left between them. The CDR3 is 15 residues long. Written as DNA, the CDR3 is TGTGCCAGCAGGGTCTGGGGGCGCTTTCTGCCGCCCCAGCATTTT. Translated, it gives CASRVWGRFLPPQHF.

Of note for this clonotype: A single base separates this from a much larger clone, so it may be a read error. The chain carries TRBV5-6 and TRBJ2-6; TRBD1 is a possible D gene (5 bases). This CDR3 comprises 15 residues. Per the germline V gene, CDR1 is SGHDT and CDR2 is YYEEEE. CDR3 coding DNA: TGTGCCAGCAGCTTGGCCAACTCTGGGGCCAACGGCCTGACTTTC. As protein: CASSLANSGANGLTF.

Points on this clonotype: Relative to the germline gene, one junction end is altered; a read error may explain this. DNA for the CDR3: TGCAGCGTGGGGGGCGGGTACGAGCAGTCCTTC. Translation: CSVGGGYEQSF. The chain employs TRBV29-1 and TRBJ2-7; D possibly uses TRBD1 or TRBD2 (6 bases each). This CDR3 is 11 amino acids long. Germline V gene sequence: CDR1 SQVTM, CDR2 ANQGSEA.

The chain couples TRBV7-7 to TRBJ2-2, with D tentatively TRBD2 (5 bases). From germline, CDR1 is SSHAT and CDR2 FNYEAQ (reference sequence). V was trimmed by 4 bases and J by 5 bases, leaving 14 bases between them. The CDR3 runs to 15 residues. The CDR3 nucleotides are TGTGCCAGCAGCTCGACAACACCGGGGACCGGGGAGCTGTTTTTT. This encodes CASSSTTPGTGELFF.

V and J are TRBV4-1 and TRBJ1-6; D not certain. Germline lookup yields CDR1 MGHRA and CDR2 YSYEKL. This CDR3 has 16 amino acids. Trimming pared 1 base from V and 7 bases from J, leaving 14 bases between. Here the CDR3 reads CASSQGGSVGNSPLHF. CDR3 DNA sequence: TGCGCCAGCAGCCAAGGCGGGAGCGTCGGGAATTCACCCCTCCACTTT.

This clonotype was seen a handful of times. The CDR3 DNA is TGCGCCAGCAGACCACTGCCGTCGAGCTCTGGAAACACCATATATTTT. Protein sequence: CASRPLPSSSGNTIYF. J is TRBJ1-3 and V is TRBV5-1; D is ambiguous. Germline CDR1 reads SGHRS; CDR2 reads YFSETQ. The CDR3 sequence is 16 residues long. V dropped 5 bases and J dropped 0 bases, with 15 bases sitting between them.

This clonotype was detected many times. This chain connects TRBV29-1 to TRBJ2-3; 9 positions match TRBD1. The length of the CDR3 is 12 residues. With V trimmed by 2 bases and J by 9 bases, 3 bases remained unmatched. CDR1 SQVTM and CDR2 ANQGSEA come from the germline V gene. CDR3 residues: CSVETGGKTQYF. DNA of the CDR3: TGCAGCGTTGAAACAGGGGGCAAAACGCAGTATTTT.

This clonotype was picked up many times. J is TRBJ1-1 and V is TRBV28, with TRBD1 identical over 7 bases. V trimming: 2 bases; J trimming: 4 bases; junction bases outside the gene matches: 4. This CDR3 spans 14 amino acids. CDR1 MDHEN and CDR2 SYDVKM come from the germline V gene. The CDR3 reads CASSLQGGITEAFF. The CDR3 coding sequence is TGTGCCAGCAGTTTACAGGGGGGCATCACTGAAGCTTTCTTT.

This clonotype was counted ten times or more. The J gene is TRBJ1-2, the V gene TRBV12-3 or TRBV12-4, with D tentatively TRBD1 (5 bases). The CDR3 totals 14 residues. Trimming cost V 5 bases and J 8 bases, with 18 bases left between them. In nucleotides, the CDR3 is TGTGCCAGCAGTGCCAGGCCGAGTTGGGGGGGCTACACCTTC. Its protein is CASSARPSWGGYTF.